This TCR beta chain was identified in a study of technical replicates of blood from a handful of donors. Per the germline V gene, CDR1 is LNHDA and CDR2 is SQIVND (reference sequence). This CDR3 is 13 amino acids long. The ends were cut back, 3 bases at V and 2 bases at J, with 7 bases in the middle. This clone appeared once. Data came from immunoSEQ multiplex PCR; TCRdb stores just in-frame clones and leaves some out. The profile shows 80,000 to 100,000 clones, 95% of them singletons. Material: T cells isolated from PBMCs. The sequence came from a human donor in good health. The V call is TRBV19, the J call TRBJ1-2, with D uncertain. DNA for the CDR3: TGTGCCAGTAGTATTGAGAGAAACTATGGCTACACCTTC. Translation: CASSIERNYGYTF.